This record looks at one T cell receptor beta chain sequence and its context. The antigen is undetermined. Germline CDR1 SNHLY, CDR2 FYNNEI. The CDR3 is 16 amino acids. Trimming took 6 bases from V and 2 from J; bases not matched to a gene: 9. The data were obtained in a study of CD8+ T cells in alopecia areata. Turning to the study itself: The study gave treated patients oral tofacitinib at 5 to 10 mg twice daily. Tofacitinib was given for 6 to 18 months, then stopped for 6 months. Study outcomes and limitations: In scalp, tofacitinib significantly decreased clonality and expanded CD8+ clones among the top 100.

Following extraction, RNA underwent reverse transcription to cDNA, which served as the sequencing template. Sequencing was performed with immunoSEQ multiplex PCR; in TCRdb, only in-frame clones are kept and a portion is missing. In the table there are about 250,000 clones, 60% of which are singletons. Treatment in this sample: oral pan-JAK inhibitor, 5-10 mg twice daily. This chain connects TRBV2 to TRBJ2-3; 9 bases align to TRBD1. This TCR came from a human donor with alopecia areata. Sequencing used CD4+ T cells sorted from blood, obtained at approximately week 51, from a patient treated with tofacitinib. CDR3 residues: CASRRDRVSFTDTQYF. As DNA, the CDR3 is TGTGCCAGCAGAAGGGACAGGGTTTCTTTCACAGATACGCAGTATTTT.